This T cell receptor beta chain was observed in a study of shared clonotypes between healthy human individuals. Libraries were prepared by immunoSEQ multiplex PCR; TCRdb keeps only in-frame clonotypes and omits some of them. The sample yields almost 750,000 clones, 72% seen once. Naive CD45RA+ and memory CD45RA-negative subsets were split from CD4+ cells. V was pared by 4 bases and J by 10 bases, with 24 bases between. Germline-derived CDR1 and CDR2 are SGHRS and YFSETQ. The CDR3 length is 15 residues. The TCR was taken from a woman aged 25 to 39 in good health. This chain links TRBV5-1 with TRBJ2-7; possibly TRBD1 or TRBD2 for D (5 bases each). Input material: memory CD4+ T cells sorted from blood. Subset specified: CD45RA-negative fraction. CDR3 DNA sequence: TGCGCCAGCAGCCCCGGTCGTGAGGGGATCGGTGAACAGTACTTC. Encoded protein: CASSPGREGIGEQYF.